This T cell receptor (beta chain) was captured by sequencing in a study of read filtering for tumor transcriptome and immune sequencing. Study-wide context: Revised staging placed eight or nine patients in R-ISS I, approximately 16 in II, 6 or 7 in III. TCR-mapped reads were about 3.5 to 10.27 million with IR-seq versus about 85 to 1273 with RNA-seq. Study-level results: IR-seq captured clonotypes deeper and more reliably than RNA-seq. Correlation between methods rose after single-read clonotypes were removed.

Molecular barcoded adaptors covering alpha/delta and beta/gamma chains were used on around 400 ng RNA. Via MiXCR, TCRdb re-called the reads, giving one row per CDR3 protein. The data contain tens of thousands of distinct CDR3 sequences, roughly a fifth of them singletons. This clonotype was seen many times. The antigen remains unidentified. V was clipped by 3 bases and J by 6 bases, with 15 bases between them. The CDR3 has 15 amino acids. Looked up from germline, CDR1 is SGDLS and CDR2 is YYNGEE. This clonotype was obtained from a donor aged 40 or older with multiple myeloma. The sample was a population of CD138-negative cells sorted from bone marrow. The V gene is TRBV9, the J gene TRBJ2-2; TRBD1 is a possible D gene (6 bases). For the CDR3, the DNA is TGTGCCAGCAGCGCCCGACAGGACATCTCCGGGGAGCTGTTTTTT. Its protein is CASSARQDISGELFF.